This TCR beta chain was sequenced for a study of blood T cell repertoires in COVID-19. Clones were sequenced by immunoSEQ multiplex PCR, and TCRdb holds only the in-frame ones, with some missing. This sample has roughly 380,000 clones, with 85% found just once. The CDR3 has 13 residues. The V gene lost 4 bases and the J gene lost 4 bases, with 10 bases spanning the gap. Looked up from germline, CDR1 is MNHEY and CDR2 is SVGAGI. The clonotype originates from a woman between 18 and 29 years old with acute or convalescent COVID-19. Source material: peripheral blood. This sequence joins TRBV6-5 and TRBJ1-1, with no clear D. CDR3 protein: CASSSILGTEAFF. The CDR3 DNA follows: TGTGCCAGCAGTTCAATCCTCGGCACTGAAGCTTTCTTT.